These 11 T cell receptor beta chains were all obtained from the same sample, sequenced in a study of blood T cell repertoires in COVID-19. Produced via immunoSEQ multiplex PCR; TCRdb's table is partial and in-frame only. This table holds 220,000 or so clones, 90% found once. The sample comprised PBMCs or T cells enriched from blood (not recorded which). Source of these receptors: a man aged 25 to 40 who had been exposed to COVID-19.

This chain connects TRBV4-1 to TRBJ1-5; TRBD1 matches 7 bases. With V trimmed by 3 bases and J by 9 bases, 11 bases remained unmatched. Germline V lookup: CDR1 MGHRA, CDR2 YSYEKL. This CDR3 has 15 amino acids. As DNA, the CDR3 is TGCGCCAGCAGCCAGACTACAGGGGACAAGGGGCCCCAGCATTTT. The encoded protein is CASSQTTGDKGPQHF.

J is TRBJ1-5 and V is TRBV6-5; 7 positions agree with TRBD1. The CDR3 has 14 amino acids. CDR1 and CDR2 from the germline V gene are MNHEY and SVGAGI. The V gene end was trimmed by 2 bases and the J gene end by 7 bases; junction bases not matched to a gene: 5. CDR3: CASSYRIRGQPQHF. The CDR3 DNA is TGTGCCAGCAGTTACCGTATCAGGGGGCAGCCCCAGCATTTT.

The V call is TRBV18, the J call TRBJ1-2; D is unclear. Germline V CDR1 and CDR2: KGHSH, LQKENI. Trimming cost V 8 bases and J 4 bases, with 17 bases left between them. The CDR3 extends over 14 amino acids. The CDR3 spells CASQRSGQTYGYTF. CDR3 nucleotides: TGTGCCAGCCAGCGGTCAGGCCAAACCTATGGCTACACCTTC.

This chain uses TRBV7-6 with TRBJ2-7; TRBD1 agrees at 8 bases. Germline values: CDR1 SGHVS, CDR2 FNYEAQ. V dropped 10 bases and J dropped 3; count of bases not matched to a gene: 17. The CDR3 totals 16 residues. CDR3 sequence reads: CANDRDRDRIVYEQYF. In nucleotides, the CDR3 is TGTGCCAACGACCGAGACCGGGACAGGATCGTCTACGAGCAGTACTTC. Full variable domain (missing parts from reference TRBV7-6 and TRBJ2-7): GAGVSQSPRYKVTKRGQDVALRCDPISGHVSLYWYRQALGQGPEFLTYFNYEAQQDKSGLPNDRFSAERPEGSISTLTIQRTEQRDSAMYRCANDRDRDRIVYEQYFGPGTRLTVT.

There are many counts of this clone. The rearrangement uses TRBV3-1 (or the pseudogene TRBV3-2) and TRBJ1-2, with TRBD1 matching 7 bases. The CDR3 extends over 14 amino acids. Losses at the gene ends were 1 base for V and 4 bases for J; bases not matched to a gene: 3. Per germline, CDR1 LGHDT and CDR2 YNNKEL (reference sequence). The CDR3 bases are TGTGCCAGCAGCCAAGGGGGGACAGCCTATGGCTACACCTTC. It specifies CASSQGGTAYGYTF.

V and J are TRBV6-5 and TRBJ2-1; D unresolved. Trimming cost V 6 bases and J 5 bases, with 8 bases left between them. This CDR3 spans 12 amino acids. Germline CDR1 and CDR2: MNHEY and SVGAGI. CDR3 coding DNA: TGTGCCAGCAGATCCCCAAACAATGAGCAGTTCTTC. Its translation is CASRSPNNEQFF.

This clone was recorded only once. The genes are TRBV10-3 and TRBJ2-5; 7 positions match TRBD1. The CDR3 runs 13 residues. The germline gives CDR1 ENHRY, CDR2 SYGVKD. Trimming took 8 bases from V and 7 from J; bases not matched to a gene: 10. The CDR3 region is CAIGPGQVATQYF. Here the CDR3 DNA reads TGTGCCATCGGCCCCGGACAGGTAGCGACCCAGTACTTC.

The chain couples TRBV2 to TRBJ1-5, with D unresolved. V dropped 10 bases and J dropped 7 bases, with 17 bases sitting between them. Germline CDR1 SNHLY, CDR2 FYNNEI. This CDR3 comprises 13 residues. The CDR3 protein is CATRAGSGQPQHF. CDR3 DNA sequence: TGTGCCACCCGAGCGGGCTCGGGGCAGCCCCAGCATTTT. The full variable domain, completed using reference TRBV2 and TRBJ1-5, is EPEVTQTPSHQVTQMGQEVILRCVPISNHLYFYWYRQILGQKVEFLVSFYNNEISEKSEIFDDQFSVERPDGSNFTLKIRSTKLEDSAMYFCATRAGSGQPQHFGDGTRLSIL.

In its sample, this clone was seen once. The V and J genes are TRBV6-1 and TRBJ2-1; D perhaps matches TRBD2 (5 bases). This CDR3 spans 12 amino acids. The germline V gene has CDR1 MNHNS and CDR2 SASEGT. The V and J ends lost 2 bases and 10 bases respectively, with 9 bases between them. As DNA, the CDR3 is TGTGCCAGCAGTGAAACCTCGGGGGAGCAGTTCTTC. This translates into CASSETSGEQFF.

V and J are TRBV5-1 and TRBJ2-5; D is ambiguous. Germline V gene sequence: CDR1 SGHRS, CDR2 YFSETQ. Trimming stripped 0 bases from V and 5 bases from J, with 11 bases between. There are 14 residues in the CDR3. CDR3 DNA: TGCGCCAGCAGCTTGGGGCTAGTCGGGGAGACCCAGTACTTC. Translated, it gives CASSLGLVGETQYF.

The chain employs TRBV15 and TRBJ2-2, with 9 positions matching TRBD2. Trimming at V came to 5 bases and at J to 2 bases, leaving 18 bases not matched to a gene. Germline CDR1 is LNHNV and CDR2 is YYDKDF (reference sequence). This CDR3 has 20 residues. The CDR3 loop is CATSSAGGGLDRPNTGELFF. Written as DNA, the CDR3 is TGTGCCACCAGCTCGGCGGGGGGGGGATTGGATAGACCCAACACCGGGGAGCTGTTTTTT.